The 30 T cell receptor beta chains below come from one sample, sequenced in a study of blood T cell repertoires in COVID-19 (dated by TCRdb to 2020 to 2022). Libraries were prepared through the immunoSEQ multiplex PCR assay. TCRdb provides this immuneACCESS table in a form limited to in-frame rearrangements. Some clones are lacking; in checked studies, under half of them reflect an unresolved V gene, and why the rest are absent is not known. Recorded for this sample are about 300,000 clones; 65% to 90% of them occurred a single time. The biggest ten clones account for roughly 10% of the sample. Material: PBMCs or T cells enriched from blood (not recorded which). All receptors derive from a woman under 30 who had recovered from COVID-19.

The genes are TRBV18 and TRBJ1-1; no clear D. The V end lost 2 bases, the J end lost 1 base, and 14 bases lay between the germline ends. Germline CDR1 is KGHSH and CDR2 is LQKENI. This CDR3 has 16 amino acids. The CDR3 here is CASSPSKLLENTEAFF. The CDR3 region has the DNA TGTGCCAGCTCACCATCCAAACTTCTAGAGAACACTGAAGCTTTCTTT.

This clone was seen once. V usage is TRBV5-4 and J usage is TRBJ2-5; 9 bases line up with TRBD2. Germline V gene lookup returns CDR1 SGHNT and CDR2 YYREEE (reference sequence). The junction had 7 bases not matched to a gene; V was cut back by 2 bases and J by 2 bases. This CDR3 is 16 amino acids long. The CDR3: CASSFPGLAPQETQYF. CDR3 in DNA: TGTGCCAGCAGCTTTCCGGGACTAGCACCTCAAGAGACCCAGTACTTC.

The V and J genes are TRBV24-1 and TRBJ2-7; D perhaps matches TRBD2 (6 bases). Looked up from germline, CDR1 is KGHDR and CDR2 is SFDVKD. There are 13 residues in the CDR3. The germline V and J ends were trimmed by 5 bases and 5 bases, with 12 bases remaining between them. CDR3 residues: CATSAQWGDEQYF. The CDR3 DNA reads as TGTGCCACCAGTGCCCAATGGGGGGACGAGCAGTACTTC.

The chain combines TRBV5-8 with TRBJ1-1, with no clear D. CDR1 and CDR2 (germline): SGHTS, YDEGEE. V was trimmed by 1 base and J by 5 bases, leaving 6 bases between them. The CDR3 contains 12 residues. The CDR3 region has the DNA TGTGCCAGCAGCTTGTCCTTAACTGAAGCTTTCTTT. Its translation is CASSLSLTEAFF.

This chain uses TRBV7-8 with TRBJ2-5, with D perhaps TRBD2 (6 bases). The length of the CDR3 is 13 residues. In germline, CDR1 is SGHVS, CDR2 FQNEAQ. V lost 2 bases, J lost 4 bases, and 8 bases lay in between. CDR3 in amino acids: CASSLRRGETQYF. The DNA of the CDR3 is TGTGCCAGCAGCTTACGGAGGGGAGAGACCCAGTACTTC.

J is TRBJ1-1 and V is TRBV12-3 or TRBV12-4; D not resolved. This CDR3 spans 12 amino acids. With 1 base removed from V and 4 bases from J, the gap between germline ends came to 4 bases. The CDR3 sequence is CASSLDGTEAFF. CDR3 nucleotide sequence: TGTGCCAGCAGTTTAGACGGCACTGAAGCTTTCTTT.

The rearrangement joins TRBV28 to TRBJ1-1; 7 bases line up with TRBD1. Per the germline V gene, CDR1 is MDHEN and CDR2 is SYDVKM. With 6 bases clipped from V and 3 bases from J, the junction kept 4 bases outside the gene matches. This CDR3 is built from 13 residues. CDR3 sequence (DNA): TGTGCCAGCAGGAGGGGGCTGGACACTGAAGCTTTCTTT. Translated, it gives CASRRGLDTEAFF. Full variable domain (outside the CDR3, taken from reference TRBV28 and TRBJ1-1): DVKVTQSSRYLVKRTGEKVFLECVQDMDHENMFWYRQDPGLGLRLIYFSYDVKMKEKGDIPEGYSVSREKKERFSLILESASTNQTSMYLCASRRGLDTEAFFGQGTRLTVV.

The chain recombines TRBV6-5 with TRBJ1-1; tentatively, D is TRBD1 (5 bases). V dropped 7 bases and J dropped 5 bases, with 17 bases sitting between them. This CDR3 has 14 amino acids. Per the germline V gene, CDR1 is MNHEY and CDR2 is SVGAGI. This CDR3 reads CASTEGYGGTEAFF. For the CDR3, the DNA is TGTGCCAGCACCGAAGGGTACGGGGGGACTGAAGCTTTCTTT.

This chain links TRBV13 with TRBJ2-4; D perhaps matches TRBD2 (6 bases). This CDR3 has 18 residues. Trimming removed 4 bases from V and 6 bases from J, with 25 bases in between. The germline gives CDR1 PRHDT, CDR2 FYEKMQ (reference sequence). CDR3 sequence: CASSSDGPRRGTINIQYF. The CDR3 DNA reads TGTGCCAGCAGCTCCGATGGTCCCAGGCGGGGTACAATAAACATTCAGTACTTC.

The chain uses TRBV19 and TRBJ1-1, with no clear D. Deletions cut 6 bases from V and 11 bases from J, with 13 bases between. CDR3 length: 11 amino acids. Looked up from germline, CDR1 is LNHDA and CDR2 is SQIVND (reference sequence). The CDR3 nucleotides are TGTGCCAGTAGACTCCTCGGGGAGGCTTTCTTT. Protein product: CASRLLGEAFF.

The chain has TRBV5-1 and TRBJ2-7, with 7 bases fitting TRBD2. CDR1 is SGHRS, CDR2 YFSETQ, per germline. Trimming removed 0 bases from V and 3 bases from J; junction bases left unmatched: 3. The CDR3 totals 14 residues. This CDR3 reads CASSLDSGVYEQYF. CDR3 in DNA: TGCGCCAGCAGCTTGGACAGCGGGGTCTACGAGCAGTACTTC.

The V gene is TRBV24-1, the J gene TRBJ2-5; a possible D gene is TRBD1 (6 bases). V was cut by 4 bases and J by 7 bases, with 12 bases left in between. CDR1 KGHDR and CDR2 SFDVKD come from the germline V gene. The CDR3 length is 13 residues. The CDR3 sequence is CATSDGWGPTQYF. The CDR3 DNA follows: TGTGCCACCAGTGACGGGTGGGGGCCGACCCAGTACTTC.

This chain connects TRBV28 to TRBJ1-6; 7 bases map to TRBD1. The junction had 8 bases not matched to a gene; V was cut back by 10 bases and J by 8 bases. The CDR3 loop spans 13 amino acids. Germline CDR1 MDHEN, CDR2 SYDVKM. In DNA, the CDR3 is TGTGCCACCAGGACGCAGGGGGATTCACCCCTCCACTTT. Amino acids: CATRTQGDSPLHF.

The chain joins TRBV7-2 to TRBJ1-2, with D unclear. The CDR3 has 16 residues. Germline V gene sequence: CDR1 SGHTA, CDR2 FQGNSA. Trimming cost V 0 bases and J 0 bases, with 11 bases left between them. The CDR3 region is CASSLAVVASNYGYTF. In nucleotides, the CDR3 is TGTGCCAGCAGCTTAGCTGTGGTGGCCTCTAACTATGGCTACACCTTC.

The genes are TRBV10-3 and TRBJ1-1; TRBD1 might be the D (5 bases). This CDR3 has 15 residues. The V gene's germline CDR1 is ENHRY and CDR2 SYGVKD. Trimming took 1 base from V and 1 from J, leaving 10 bases between them. The CDR3 sequence: CAISEFRQWNTEAFF. The CDR3 nucleotides are TGTGCCATCAGTGAGTTCAGACAGTGGAACACTGAAGCTTTCTTT.

This sequence joins TRBV5-6 and TRBJ2-3; 7 positions agree with TRBD1. In germline, CDR1 is SGHDT, CDR2 YYEEEE. The CDR3 totals 16 residues. With 4 bases clipped from V and 3 bases from J, the junction kept 11 bases outside the gene matches. The CDR3 region has the DNA TGTGCCAGCAGCGACTCACAGGGGCGCAGGACAGATACGCAGTATTTT. Its translation is CASSDSQGRRTDTQYF.

The chain carries TRBV4-1 and TRBJ1-1, with a possible D match to TRBD1 (6 bases). The CDR3 consists of 13 residues. Germline CDR1 reads MGHRA; CDR2 reads YSYEKL. The germline V and J ends were trimmed by 4 bases and 5 bases, with 11 bases remaining between them. CDR3 in amino acids: CASSPQGWTEAFF. DNA for the CDR3: TGCGCCAGCAGCCCACAGGGCTGGACTGAAGCTTTCTTT.

The V call is TRBV7-2, the J call TRBJ1-4, with TRBD1 as a possible D gene (6 bases). The length of the CDR3 is 14 residues. Per the germline V gene, CDR1 is SGHTA and CDR2 is FQGNSA. V lost 3 bases to trimming and J lost 7 bases, with 12 bases between them. In DNA, the CDR3 is TGTGCCAGCAGCTTGCAGGGGAATGCTGAAAAACTGTTTTTT. Protein sequence: CASSLQGNAEKLFF.

The rearrangement uses TRBV3-1 (or the pseudogene TRBV3-2) and TRBJ2-2, with 14 bases matching TRBD2. The ends lost 6 bases at V and 9 bases at J; junction bases unmatched: 3. This CDR3 has 14 residues. The germline CDR1 and CDR2 sequences are LGHDT and YNNKEL (reference sequence). CDR3 residues: CASSRLAGGWELFF. The CDR3 DNA sequence: TGTGCCAGCAGTCGACTAGCGGGGGGGTGGGAGCTGTTTTTT.

This clone was observed a few times. J is TRBJ2-7 and V is TRBV5-1; 9 bases fit TRBD2. This CDR3 region has 15 residues. The germline CDR1 and CDR2 sequences are SGHRS and YFSETQ. V dropped 3 bases and J dropped 5; count of bases not matched to a gene: 9. CDR3 DNA sequence: TGCGCCAGCAGCTACAGCGGGGGGCCCACCCACGAGCAGTACTTC. Its protein is CASSYSGGPTHEQYF.

V and J are TRBV20-1 and TRBJ2-7; D might be TRBD1 (6 bases). Germline V CDR1 and CDR2: DFQATT, SNEGSKA (reference sequence). The V and J ends lost 3 bases and 0 bases respectively, with 12 bases between them. The length of the CDR3 is 14 residues. CDR3 in amino acids: CSASHTGNSYEQYF. CDR3 nucleotides: TGCAGTGCTAGTCATACAGGGAACTCCTACGAGCAGTACTTC.

The genes are TRBV24-1 and TRBJ2-3; 8 nucleotides line up with TRBD2. CDR1 and CDR2 from the germline V gene are KGHDR and SFDVKD. Trimming cost V 4 bases and J 6 bases; bases outside gene matches: 11. The CDR3 is 16 amino acids. The CDR3 DNA follows: TGTGCCACCAGTGAGTCGGGACTAGGGTGGAAGGATACGCAGTATTTT. Protein sequence: CATSESGLGWKDTQYF.

The chain joins TRBV18 to TRBJ2-3; 10 bases line up with TRBD2. V trimming: 5 bases; J trimming: 3 bases; junction bases outside the gene matches: 5. This CDR3 region has 15 residues. Germline-derived CDR1 and CDR2 are KGHSH and LQKENI. Here the CDR3 DNA reads TGTGCCAGCTCATACGGACTAGCGGAAACAGATACGCAGTATTTT. It encodes CASSYGLAETDTQYF.

The rearrangement joins TRBV27 to TRBJ2-4; TRBD2 agrees at 12 bases. There are 19 residues in the CDR3. The trim removed 0 bases at V and 0 bases at J, leaving 6 bases unmatched. Germline V gene lookup returns CDR1 MNHEY and CDR2 SMNVEV (reference sequence). CDR3 amino acids: CASSLSGLAGTIAKNIQYF. CDR3 bases: TGTGCCAGCAGTTTATCTGGACTAGCGGGGACCATAGCCAAAAACATTCAGTACTTC.

This chain uses TRBV5-1 with TRBJ1-4; D unclear. V lost 4 bases and J lost 8, with 18 bases in between. CDR3 length: 15 residues. Looked up from germline, CDR1 is SGHRS and CDR2 is YFSETQ. CDR3 in amino acids: CASSLRAGEKEKLFF. The CDR3, as DNA: TGCGCCAGCAGCCTGAGAGCGGGCGAGAAGGAAAAACTGTTTTTT.

The chain combines TRBV5-1 with TRBJ2-7; 14 bases agree with TRBD2. Trimming at V came to 0 bases and at J to 3 bases, leaving 11 bases not matched to a gene. This CDR3 comprises 19 residues. Per the germline V gene, CDR1 is SGHRS and CDR2 is YFSETQ. The CDR3 region has the DNA TGCGCCAGCAGCTTGGCGGGCGCGGGACTAGCGGGGGTAAGCTACGAGCAGTACTTC. As protein: CASSLAGAGLAGVSYEQYF. Filled out from reference TRBV5-1 and TRBJ2-7, the complete variable domain reads KAGVTQTPRYLIKTRGQQVTLSCSPISGHRSVSWYQQTPGQGLQFLFEYFSETQRNKGNFPGRFSGRQFSNSRSEMNVSTLELGDSALYLCASSLAGAGLAGVSYEQYFGPGTRLTVT.

The chain uses TRBV5-6 and TRBJ1-6, with D possibly TRBD1 on 5 matching bases. CDR1 is SGHDT and CDR2 is YYEEEE in the germline V gene. Deletions cut 4 bases from V and 7 bases from J, with 15 bases between. The CDR3 has 15 residues. The DNA of the CDR3 is TGTGCCAGCAGCCGGACAAGTTGGGGCAATTCACCCCTCCACTTT. Translating gives CASSRTSWGNSPLHF.

This chain links TRBV18 with TRBJ2-5; TRBD1 matches at 7 bases. CDR1 is KGHSH, CDR2 LQKENI, per germline. The length of the CDR3 is 14 residues. Unmatched junction bases numbered 3, after V lost 0 bases and J lost 5 bases. The CDR3 nucleotides are TGTGCCAGCTCACCACCGGCAGGGGGTGAGACCCAGTACTTC. This codes for CASSPPAGGETQYF.

This clone appeared many times. The CDR3 DNA follows: TGTGCCAGCGCGTTCGGGAGACCGACCGGGGAGCTGTTTTTT. Amino acid sequence: CASAFGRPTGELFF. The chain employs TRBV28 and TRBJ2-2; D is perhaps TRBD2 (6 bases). Deletions cut 8 bases from V and 5 bases from J, with 15 bases between. This CDR3 has 14 amino acids. From germline, CDR1 is MDHEN and CDR2 SYDVKM.

Regarding this clone: The same CDR3 is also encoded by other DNA sequences in this sample. The gene calls are TRBV7-6 and TRBJ1-1; possibly TRBD1 for D (6 bases). CDR1 and CDR2 from the germline V gene are SGHVS and FNYEAQ. This CDR3 has 13 amino acids. V was pared by 5 bases and J by 1 base, with 8 bases between. CDR3 nucleotide sequence: TGTGCCAGCAGCCGACAGGAGAACACTGAAGCTTTCTTT. It is translated as CASSRQENTEAFF. The full variable domain, its missing parts supplied by reference TRBV7-6 and TRBJ1-1, is GAGVSQSPRYKVTKRGQDVALRCDPISGHVSLYWYRQALGQGPEFLTYFNYEAQQDKSGLPNDRFSAERPEGSISTLTIQRTEQRDSAMYRCASSRQENTEAFFGQGTRLTVV.